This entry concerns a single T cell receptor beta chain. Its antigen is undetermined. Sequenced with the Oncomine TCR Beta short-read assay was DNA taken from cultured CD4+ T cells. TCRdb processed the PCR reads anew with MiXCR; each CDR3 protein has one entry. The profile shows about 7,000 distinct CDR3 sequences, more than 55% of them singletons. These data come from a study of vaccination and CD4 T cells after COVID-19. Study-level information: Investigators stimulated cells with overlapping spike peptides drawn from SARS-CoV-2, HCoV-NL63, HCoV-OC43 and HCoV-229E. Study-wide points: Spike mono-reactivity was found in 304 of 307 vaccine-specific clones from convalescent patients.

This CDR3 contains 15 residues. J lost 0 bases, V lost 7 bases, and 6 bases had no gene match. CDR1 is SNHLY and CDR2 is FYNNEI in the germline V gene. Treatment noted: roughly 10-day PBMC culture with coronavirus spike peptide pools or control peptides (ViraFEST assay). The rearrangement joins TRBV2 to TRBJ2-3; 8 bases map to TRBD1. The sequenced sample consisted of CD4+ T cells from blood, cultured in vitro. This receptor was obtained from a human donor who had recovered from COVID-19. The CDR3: CASTRGQTSTDTQYF. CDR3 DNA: TGTGCCAGCACCAGGGGGCAAACTAGCACAGATACGCAGTATTTT.